Listed below are T cell receptor beta chains from one sample, sequenced in a study of CD8 T cell repertoires and HIV-1 epitope variants. No antigen is known for these receptors. Data came from immunoSEQ multiplex PCR; TCRdb stores just in-frame clones and leaves some out. The sample holds thousands of clones, more than 50% seen once. What was sequenced was cultured CD8+ T cells derived from PBMCs. Source of these receptors: a male donor with HIV. CDR3s include the opening cysteine and the closing phenylalanine or tryptophan. The D gene is left open where the match is weak. For some rows the clone size is stated as once, few or many, or as a class when expanded; others skip it.

TRBJ2-3 | TRBD1 | once | TRBV25-1 | CASSEGGTGEADTQYF | TGTGCCAGCAGTGAGGGGGGGACAGGGGAGGCAGATACGCAGTATTTT
TRBJ2-1 | TRBD2 | . | TRBV28 | CASSFPRMGGPIEQFF | TGTGCCAGCAGTTTCCCTAGGATGGGAGGGCCGATTGAGCAGTTCTTC
TRBJ2-3 | TRBD2 | once | TRBV4-1 | CASSLLAGGPTDTQYF | TGCGCCAGCAGCCTACTAGCGGGAGGCCCCACAGATACGCAGTATTTT
TRBJ1-1 | . | . | TRBV11-2 | CASSLGPEAFF | TGTGCCAGCAGCTTAGGACCTGAAGCTTTCTTT
TRBJ2-1 | . | . | TRBV6-6 | CASSSPYNEQFF | TGTGCCAGCAGTTCGCCCTACAATGAGCAGTTCTTC
TRBJ2-3 | TRBD2 | few | TRBV9 | CASSPLAGPVGDTQYF | TGTGCCAGCAGCCCTTTAGCGGGGCCTGTCGGAGATACGCAGTATTTT
TRBJ1-1 | TRBD1 | . | TRBV6-4 | CARLRDRDLNTEAFF | TGTGCCAGGTTACGGGACAGGGACCTGAACACTGAAGCTTTCTTT
TRBJ1-3 | . | . | TRBV7-8 | CASSPLGPGNTIYF | TGTGCCAGCAGCCCCTTGGGGCCAGGAAACACCATATATTTT
TRBJ2-7 | TRBD1 | . | TRBV7-2 | CASSLTTGYEQYF | TGTGCCAGCAGCTTGACGACAGGGTACGAGCAGTACTTC
TRBJ2-5 | . | . | TRBV28 | CASSSRAAYQETQYF | TGTGCCAGCAGTTCACGAGCGGCTTACCAAGAGACCCAGTACTTC
TRBJ2-7 | TRBD1 | few | TRBV5-1 | CASSLYQGDHEQYF | TGCGCCAGCAGCTTGTACCAGGGGGACCACGAGCAGTACTTC
TRBJ2-7 | . | few | TRBV7-8 | CASSNPGALYEQYF | TGTGCCAGCAGCAACCCGGGAGCCCTTTACGAGCAGTACTTC
TRBJ2-1 | TRBD1 | . | TRBV4-3 | CASSQGTGAGNEQFF | TGCGCCAGCAGCCAAGGGACAGGTGCGGGCAATGAGCAGTTCTTC
TRBJ2-3 | . | . | TRBV5-4 | CASSFGGGADTQYF | TGTGCCAGCAGCTTCGGAGGGGGCGCAGATACGCAGTATTTT
TRBJ2-2 | . | once | TRBV5-5 | CASSLPGITNTGELFF | TGTGCCAGCAGCCTCCCCGGGATTACGAACACCGGGGAGCTGTTTTTT
TRBJ1-3 | TRBD1 | few | TRBV18 | CASSPPGQGRHSGNTIYF | TGTGCCAGCTCACCACCGGGACAGGGGAGACACTCTGGAAACACCATATATTTT
TRBJ2-1 | . | . | TRBV9 | CASSVAPSGSYNEQFF | TGTGCCAGCAGCGTAGCTCCCAGCGGCTCCTACAATGAGCAGTTCTTC
TRBJ2-1 | TRBD1 | . | TRBV19 | CASRPRTGLTHNEQFF | TGTGCCAGTAGGCCAAGGACAGGGTTAACCCACAATGAGCAGTTCTTC
TRBJ1-3 | TRBD1 | . | TRBV2 | CASSDIGQGASGNTIYF | TGTGCCAGCAGTGATATCGGACAGGGGGCTTCTGGAAACACCATATATTTT
TRBJ1-2 | TRBD1 | . | TRBV25-1 | CASFSSGTDYGYTF | TGTGCCAGTTTTTCATCCGGGACAGACTATGGCTACACCTTC
TRBJ1-4 | . | . | TRBV4-1 | CASSQSFPLAGATEKLFF | TGCGCCAGCAGCCAATCTTTCCCCCTCGCAGGGGCTACTGAAAAACTGTTTTTT
TRBJ2-3 | TRBD2 | few | TRBV6-1 | CASSDRWEGTDTQYF | TGTGCCAGCAGTGATAGGTGGGAGGGAACAGATACGCAGTATTTT
TRBJ2-3 | TRBD2 | . | TRBV28 | CASSLTSSGDSTDTQYF | TGTGCCAGCAGTTTAACGTCTAGCGGGGATAGCACAGATACGCAGTATTTT
TRBJ2-6 | . | . | TRBV4-2 | CASSQEGRLAGANVLTF | TGTGCCAGCAGCCAAGAGGGCCGTTTAGCGGGGGCCAACGTCCTGACTTTC
TRBJ1-4 | . | . | TRBV7-6 | CASSFIGGEKLFF | TGTGCCAGCAGCTTTATAGGGGGAGAAAAACTGTTTTTT
TRBJ1-2 | TRBD1 | . | TRBV13 | CASSLPGTGELGGYTF | TGTGCCAGCAGCTTACCAGGGACAGGGGAGCTCGGTGGCTACACCTTC
TRBJ2-1 | . | . | TRBV27 | CASSLKQGEGSYNEQFF | TGTGCCAGCAGTTTAAAACAGGGTGAGGGCTCCTACAATGAGCAGTTCTTC
TRBJ2-7 | TRBD1 | . | TRBV19 | CASSRPGQSPYEQYF | TGTGCCAGTAGTAGGCCGGGACAGTCACCCTACGAGCAGTACTTC
TRBJ2-1 | . | . | TRBV9 | CASSVGQSNEQFF | TGTGCCAGCAGCGTAGGACAGAGCAATGAGCAGTTCTTC
TRBJ2-7 | TRBD1 | . | TRBV2 | CASSQGASYEQYF | TGTGCCAGCAGTCAGGGGGCTTCCTACGAGCAGTACTTC
TRBJ2-1 | TRBD1 | . | TRBV6-5 | CASSDQTGGFPFF | TGTGCCAGCAGTGACCAGACAGGGGGATTTCCGTTCTTC
TRBJ1-2 | . | . | TRBV30 | CAWSVPGSGYGYTF | TGTGCCTGGAGTGTACCAGGGTCCGGCTATGGCTACACCTTC
TRBJ1-2 | . | . | TRBV10-2 | CASSEDGTYGYTF | TGCGCCAGCAGTGAAGACGGTACCTATGGCTACACCTTC
TRBJ2-1 | TRBD2 | . | TRBV7-9 | CASSWTSGNDEQFF | TGTGCCAGCAGCTGGACTAGCGGGAACGATGAGCAGTTCTTC